This T cell receptor beta chain originates from a study of shared clonotypes between healthy human individuals. General observations from the study: Memory subsets generally showed lower estimated richness than naive subsets.

Data came from immunoSEQ multiplex PCR; TCRdb stores just in-frame clones and leaves some out. The sample consists of roughly 2.2 million clones, 80% to 95% of them appearing once. Comments on this clone: Its antigen is currently unknown.

The trim removed 4 bases at V and 9 bases at J, leaving 15 bases unmatched. The CDR3 sequence is 16 residues long. Germline lookup yields CDR1 SGHNT and CDR2 YYREEE (reference sequence). This clonotype originated in a young man in good health. Some clones in this sample may be carry-over from other donors' samples. The chain is built from TRBV5-4 and TRBJ2-1; TRBD2 agrees at 8 bases. The specimen was naive CD4+ T cells from PBMCs. Subset of the sample: CD45RA+ positively selected. The CDR3 region has the DNA TGTGCCAGCAGCGTCCATAGCGGGGTCTCCCCGGGTGAGCAGTTCTTC. It translates to CASSVHSGVSPGEQFF. Variable domain in full (rest from reference TRBV5-4 and TRBJ2-1): ETGVTQSPTHLIKTRGQQVTLRCSSQSGHNTVSWYQQALGQGPQFIFQYYREEENGRGNFPPRFSGLQFPNYSSELNVNALELDDSALYLCASSVHSGVSPGEQFFGPGTRLTVL.